Listed below are T cell receptor beta chains from one sample, sequenced in a study of cytomegalovirus exposure and HLA in healthy donors. Here immunoSEQ multiplex PCR was the method, and the copy in TCRdb shows in-frame clones only, minus some. The table has 80,000 to 100,000 clones, about 90% seen once. The sample consisted of PBMCs. The receptors here all came from a man younger than 30 in good health and CMV-seropositive. The CDR3 runs from the conserved cysteine through the conserved F or W. D genes are given only for firm matches. Only part of the rows carry a size: once, few, many, or a class if the clone is expanded.

j_call,clone_size,d_call,v_call,cdr3_nt,cdr3_aa
TRBJ1-6,-,TRBD1,TRBV27,TGTGCCAGCAGTTTAGGACAGGGTGACTATAATTCACCCCTCCACTTT,CASSLGQGDYNSPLHF
TRBJ1-2,-,TRBD1,TRBV9,TGTGCCAGCAGCGTAGGGACAGGGGCTGAATATGGCTACACCTTC,CASSVGTGAEYGYTF
TRBJ2-7,-,TRBD2,TRBV15,TGTGCCACCAGCGGAGGACTAGCGCCTACCTACGAGCAGTACTTC,CATSGGLAPTYEQYF
TRBJ2-7,-,-,TRBV19,TGTGCCAGTAGTATGGGATCACAGGGGGGGCAGCAGTACTTC,CASSMGSQGGQQYF
TRBJ2-1,-,TRBD1,TRBV5-1,TGCGCCAGCAGCTTGCAGGGGGCCTATGAGCAGTTCTTC,CASSLQGAYEQFF
TRBJ2-1,-,TRBD1,TRBV11-2,TGTGCCAGCAGCACACTTACGGGACAGGGGATCTATGAGCAGTTCTTC,CASSTLTGQGIYEQFF
TRBJ2-5,-,-,TRBV27,TGTGCCAGCGTTACTGAGACCCAGTACTTC,CASVTETQYF
TRBJ2-3,-,-,TRBV7-3,TGTGCCAGCAGCTTAAGGTCCTCGGGAACAGATACGCAGTATTTT,CASSLRSSGTDTQYF
TRBJ2-7,-,-,TRBV5-5,TGTGCCAGCAGCACGTCGACAGTAACCTACGAGCAGTACTTC,CASSTSTVTYEQYF
TRBJ2-3,-,-,TRBV2,TGTGCCAGCAGCGGGACGGCGGGGGATACGCAGTATTTT,CASSGTAGDTQYF
TRBJ2-3,-,-,TRBV7-3,TGTGCCAGCAGCTTAACTAGCCCCCCAGATACGCAGTATTTT,CASSLTSPPDTQYF
TRBJ2-7,-,-,TRBV7-9,TGTGCCAGCAGCTTCGATGGGGCATCCTACGAGCAGTACTTC,CASSFDGASYEQYF
TRBJ2-7,-,TRBD1,TRBV15,TGTGCCACCAGCAACGTTCCGGACAGGGGGCTTTCCTACGAGCAGTACTTC,CATSNVPDRGLSYEQYF
TRBJ2-5,-,-,TRBV12-2,TGTGCAAGTCGCTTAGCGCTGGGGGCCGGGGAGACCCAGTACTTC,CASRLALGAGETQYF
TRBJ2-3,-,TRBD2,TRBV19,TGTGCCAGTAGGTTAGCGGGAGACCCCCCAGATACGCAGTATTTT,CASRLAGDPPDTQYF
TRBJ1-2,-,-,TRBV6-4,TGTGCCAGCAGTGCTGACGGAGGAACGCCTAACTATGGCTACACCTTC,CASSADGGTPNYGYTF
TRBJ2-1,-,TRBD1,TRBV7-9,TGTGCCAGCAGCACCGACAGGGGCCGAATCAATGAGCAGTTCTTC,CASSTDRGRINEQFF
TRBJ2-7,-,TRBD2,TRBV27,TGTGCCAGCAGTTTAGGGGGGGGGTTTGAGCAGTACTTC,CASSLGGGFEQYF
TRBJ2-1,-,TRBD2,TRBV28,TGTGCCAGCAGTTCGGGACGGGGGGGTTTTGATGAGCAGTTCTTC,CASSSGRGGFDEQFF
TRBJ2-3,-,-,TRBV19,TGTGCCAGTAGTCTGACAGGTACCACAGATACGCAGTATTTT,CASSLTGTTDTQYF
TRBJ1-1,-,-,TRBV6-5,TGTGCCAGCAGTTACGCAGGGCAGAACACTGAAGCTTTCTTT,CASSYAGQNTEAFF
TRBJ2-1,-,TRBD2,TRBV7-2,TGTGCCAGCAGCACTAGCGGAGATCCGTACAATGAGCAGTTCTTC,CASSTSGDPYNEQFF
TRBJ2-5,-,-,TRBV7-2,TGTGCTACCCGCGGGGGCGCCGAACTTCGGGAGACCCAGTACTTC,CATRGGAELRETQYF
TRBJ2-1,-,-,TRBV5-6,TGTGCCAGCAGCTTGTGGGGAGCGGGTACTCTAAATGAGCAGTTCTTC,CASSLWGAGTLNEQFF
TRBJ2-2,-,-,TRBV19,TGTGCCAGTAGTTCTGTGGTTGGAGTCAGCGGGGAGCTGTTTTTT,CASSSVVGVSGELFF
TRBJ2-5,-,TRBD1,TRBV27,TGTGCCAGCAGTTTGCTGGCTGGACAGGGGACCGAGACCCAGTACTTC,CASSLLAGQGTETQYF
TRBJ2-2,-,TRBD1,TRBV27,TGTGCCAGCAGTTGGGGACAGGGGGCGTCCGGGGAGCTGTTTTTT,CASSWGQGASGELFF
TRBJ1-5,-,-,TRBV27,TGTGCCAGCAGTGTGACACGATATAGCAATCAGCCCCAGCATTTT,CASSVTRYSNQPQHF
TRBJ1-1,-,-,TRBV5-1,TGCGCCAGCAGCTTGGATTCCGGGGGTGAAGCTTTCTTT,CASSLDSGGEAFF
TRBJ2-7,-,-,TRBV10-1,TGCGCCAGCACTCCCGAGGGAGGCACCTACGAGCAGTACTTC,CASTPEGGTYEQYF
TRBJ1-3,few,-,TRBV7-3,TGTGCCAGCAGCTCCTCCGGGGGGATCTCTGGAAACACCATATATTTT,CASSSSGGISGNTIYF
TRBJ1-5,-,-,TRBV19,TGTGCCAGTAGTATAGATCGTTTTCAGCCCCAGCATTTT,CASSIDRFQPQHF
TRBJ1-4,-,-,TRBV7-9,TGTGCCAGCAGCTTAGGGTCACCAGGTGAAAAACTGTTTTTT,CASSLGSPGEKLFF
TRBJ2-7,-,TRBD2,TRBV7-6,TGTGCCAGCAGCTTAAGGAGCGGGAGTACCTACGAGCAGTACTTC,CASSLRSGSTYEQYF
TRBJ1-2,-,TRBD1,TRBV10-2,TGCGCCAGCAATGCGGGACAGATCTATGGCTACACCTTC,CASNAGQIYGYTF
TRBJ2-7,-,TRBD1,TRBV19,TGTGCCAGTAGTAACCAACAGGGGACCTACGAGCAGTACTTC,CASSNQQGTYEQYF
TRBJ2-3,-,TRBD2,TRBV9,TGTGCCAGCAGCGGGGGGACTAGCGGGAAAGCAGATACGCAGTATTTT,CASSGGTSGKADTQYF
TRBJ2-5,-,-,TRBV7-9,TGTGCCAGCAGCCAAGGAGTAATTGGGAGTCAAGAGACCCAGTACTTC,CASSQGVIGSQETQYF
TRBJ1-5,-,-,TRBV6-6,TGTGCCAGCAGGGGGGGGGATAGCAATCAGCCCCAGCATTTT,CASRGGDSNQPQHF
TRBJ1-2,few,-,TRBV5-1,TGCGCCAGCAGCTCCCGTGAGGGTGGCTATGGCTACACCTTC,CASSSREGGYGYTF
TRBJ2-7,many,TRBD1,TRBV11-2,TGTGCCAGCAGCCGACAGGGGACCTACGAGCAGTACTTC,CASSRQGTYEQYF
TRBJ2-7,-,-,TRBV29-1,TGCAGCGTTGCTTCGGGGAGGCACGAGCAGTACTTC,CSVASGRHEQYF
TRBJ2-3,once,-,TRBV7-9,TGTGCCAGCAGCGTTGCGGGACCAACAGATACGCAGTATTTT,CASSVAGPTDTQYF
TRBJ2-7,many,-,TRBV6-4,TGTGCCAGCAGTGAAAACCCACAGGGCGAGCAGTACTTC,CASSENPQGEQYF
TRBJ1-2,-,TRBD1,TRBV7-2,TGTGCCAGCAGCTTAGACAGGGGGCGAAACTATGGCTACACCTTC,CASSLDRGRNYGYTF
TRBJ1-2,-,-,TRBV2,TGTGCCAGCAGTGAGGACAGAAACTATGGCTACACCTTC,CASSEDRNYGYTF
TRBJ2-7,-,-,TRBV5-1,TGCGCCAGCAGCTTGGACGGGGGGCTCTACGAGCAGTACTTC,CASSLDGGLYEQYF
TRBJ2-3,few,TRBD2,TRBV4-2,TGTGCCAGCAGCCAAGAGGGGACTAGCGGGACTTCTAGCACAGATACGCAGTATTTT,CASSQEGTSGTSSTDTQYF
TRBJ2-5,-,-,TRBV6-1,TGTGCCAGCACAACTACAGGGATCGAGACCCAGTACTTC,CASTTTGIETQYF
TRBJ1-2,-,TRBD1,TRBV6-4,TGTGCCAGCAGTCGGGACAGGGGCCGCGTAGGCTACACCTTC,CASSRDRGRVGYTF
TRBJ2-7,-,-,TRBV6-6,TGTGCCAGCAGTTACTCCTTATCGCACAGAGCCTACGAGCAGTACTTC,CASSYSLSHRAYEQYF
TRBJ1-2,-,TRBD1,TRBV12-5,TGTGCTAGTGGTTCATCACAGGGGACTAACTATGGCTACACCTTC,CASGSSQGTNYGYTF